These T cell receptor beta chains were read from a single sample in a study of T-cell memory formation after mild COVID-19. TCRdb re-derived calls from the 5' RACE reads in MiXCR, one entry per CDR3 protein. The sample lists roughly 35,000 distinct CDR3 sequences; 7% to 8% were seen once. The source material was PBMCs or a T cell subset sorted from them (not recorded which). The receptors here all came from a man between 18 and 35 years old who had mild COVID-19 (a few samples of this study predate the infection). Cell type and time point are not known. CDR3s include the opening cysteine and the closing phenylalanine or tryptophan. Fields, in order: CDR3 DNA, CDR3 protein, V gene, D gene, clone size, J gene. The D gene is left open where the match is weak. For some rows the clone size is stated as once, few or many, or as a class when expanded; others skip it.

TGTGCCAGCAGTGAATCCTACTACAATGAGCAGTTCTTC CASSESYYNEQFF TRBV25-1 - few TRBJ2-1
TGTGCCAGCAGCTGGACTAGCGGGAGAGATACGCAGTATTTT CASSWTSGRDTQYF TRBV7-3 TRBD2 - TRBJ2-3
TGTGCCAGCAGGTTCACGGGGTCTTACAATGAGCAGTTCTTC CASRFTGSYNEQFF TRBV27 - - TRBJ2-1
TGCAGCGTAGTTAAAAGTGATTCCTACGAGCAGTACTTC CSVVKSDSYEQYF TRBV29-1 - many TRBJ2-7
TGTGCCAGCAGCGCCAGGGGCGGGTTTTCCTACAATGAGCAGTTCTTC CASSARGGFSYNEQFF TRBV11-2 - - TRBJ2-1
TGTGCCACCAGTGATTTCGGGGATACGCAGTATTTT CATSDFGDTQYF TRBV24-1 - many TRBJ2-3
TGCAGTGTTCCGATACCGGGGCCCAAAGCTTTCTTT CSVPIPGPKAFF TRBV20-1 - many TRBJ1-1
TGTGCCAGCACCCATAACAGGGTCCACTACGAGCAGTACTTC CASTHNRVHYEQYF TRBV3-2 - few TRBJ2-7
TGTGCCAGCAGCTCGCCGGGCGAGGGGGCGATGGGAGAGCAGTACTTC CASSSPGEGAMGEQYF TRBV11-2 TRBD1 many TRBJ2-7
TGTGCCAGCAGTTTTGGGACTTCCCAAGAGACCCAGTACTTC CASSFGTSQETQYF TRBV6-6 - many TRBJ2-5
TGTGCCAGCAGTACAGGGAACACCGGGGAGCTGTTTTTT CASSTGNTGELFF TRBV12-3/TRBV12-4 - many TRBJ2-2
TGTGCCAGCAGCTTAGATCAGGGTGGGACAACAAGGATTACTGAGCAGTTCTTC CASSLDQGGTTRITEQFF TRBV11-3 - - TRBJ2-1
TGTGCCAGCAATACCGGGAGGATTGTCGCCTATGGCTACACCTTC CASNTGRIVAYGYTF TRBV6-1 - few TRBJ1-2
TGTGCCAGCGAGTCAGTAAACACTGAAGCTTTCTTT CASESVNTEAFF TRBV28 - many TRBJ1-1
TGCGCCAGCAGCCAATCATGGGGTTTCGAGCAGTACTTC CASSQSWGFEQYF TRBV5-1 - few TRBJ2-7
TGTGCCAGCAGGGCTGAAACCGGGGAGCTGTTTTTT CASRAETGELFF TRBV12-3/TRBV12-4 - many TRBJ2-2
TGTGCCAGCAGCTTATTGTCCCCGGAGTACTACAATGAGCAGTTCTTC CASSLLSPEYYNEQFF TRBV11-2 - many TRBJ2-1
TGTGCCAGCAGTCCCAGGGGGGATTTAACCAATCAGCCCCAGCATTTT CASSPRGDLTNQPQHF TRBV5-5 TRBD1 many TRBJ1-5